What follows are 30 T cell receptor beta chains derived from one specimen sequenced in a study of blood T cell repertoires in COVID-19 (dated by TCRdb to 2019 to 2021). Library preparation was by the immunoSEQ multiplex PCR assay. TCRdb mirrors the immuneACCESS table, restricted to in-frame sequences. Some clones are absent from its copies; in checked studies, under half trace to an unresolved V gene, and the reason for the others is unknown. This sample lists roughly 150,000 clones; about 81% were detected once. In total, the top ten clones hold roughly 10% of the sample. Sequenced sample: peripheral blood. Receptor source: a human donor in a cohort sampled during active COVID-19.

Comments on this clone: One end of the junction fails to match germline, which may point to a read error. The V and J genes are TRBV19 and TRBJ2-5, with D possibly TRBD2 on 7 matching bases. Germline CDR1 and CDR2: LNHDA and SQIVND (reference sequence). The CDR3 length is 14 residues. CDR3 in amino acids: CASSGCRRLGEGDF. The CDR3 DNA reads TGTGCCAGTAGTGGCTGTAGGCGATTGGGGGAGGGGGACTTC.

V is TRBV2 and J is TRBJ1-5; D possibly corresponds to TRBD1 (5 bases). Germline V gene lookup returns CDR1 SNHLY and CDR2 FYNNEI. The CDR3 covers 14 residues. Trimming cost V 5 bases and J 7 bases, with 15 bases left between them. The CDR3 spells CASSNRQAGQPQHF. CDR3 bases: TGTGCCAGCAGTAACAGGCAGGCAGGCCAGCCCCAGCATTTT.

This chain connects TRBV14 to TRBJ2-3, with a weak D call TRBD1 (5 bases). CDR1 is SGHDN, CDR2 FVKESK, per germline. V shed 3 bases and J shed 2 bases, with 12 bases lying between them. The CDR3 contains 15 residues. The CDR3 sequence: CASSQWGGNTDTQYF. CDR3 nucleotides: TGTGCCAGCAGCCAGTGGGGCGGCAACACAGATACGCAGTATTTT. Looking up the rest from reference TRBV14 and TRBJ2-3 gives the full variable domain: EAGVTQFPSHSVIEKGQTVTLRCDPISGHDNLYWYRRVMGKEIKFLLHFVKESKQDESGMPNNRFLAERTGGTYSTLKVQPAELEDSGVYFCASSQWGGNTDTQYFGPGTRLTVL.

This chain uses TRBV21-1 with TRBJ1-2; the table's D call of TRBD1 was not tested on the DNA. TRBV21-1 has pseudogene status. The CDR3 has 12 residues. Here the CDR3 reads CASRPGHYGYTF. The CDR3 DNA reads TGTGCCAGTCGGCCAGGGCACTATGGCTACACCTTC.

This clone was picked up a small number of times. This chain uses TRBV7-6 with TRBJ2-5, with 7 bases lining up with TRBD1. Per germline, CDR1 SGHVS and CDR2 FNYEAQ. This CDR3 region has 14 residues. J lost 1 base, V lost 6 bases, and 5 bases had no gene match. The CDR3 coding sequence is TGTGCCAGCAGTTGGAGACAGGGCCAAGAGACCCAGTACTTC. Encoded protein: CASSWRQGQETQYF.

The rearrangement links TRBV28 to TRBJ1-6; maybe TRBD1 (6 bases). The V gene lost 6 bases and the J gene lost 0 bases, with 12 bases spanning the gap. The CDR3 runs 16 residues. Looked up from germline, CDR1 is MDHEN and CDR2 is SYDVKM. The CDR3 DNA is TGTGCCAGCAGCCCGCAGGGGATCTCCTATAATTCACCCCTCCACTTT. Translated, it gives CASSPQGISYNSPLHF.

The chain links TRBV7-2 to TRBJ1-5; D not certain. Trimming stripped 5 bases from V and 1 base from J, with 9 bases between. Per the germline V gene, CDR1 is SGHTA and CDR2 is FQGNSA. The CDR3 totals 14 residues. CDR3 DNA: TGTGCCAGCAGCCCTTGGGCCAGCAATCAGCCCCAGCATTTT. This codes for CASSPWASNQPQHF.

The genes are TRBV11-3 and TRBJ1-1, with 11 bases aligning to TRBD1. V was clipped by 1 base and J by 3 bases; unmatched bases: 4. This CDR3 contains 16 residues. Germline V lookup: CDR1 SGHNT, CDR2 YENEEA. In DNA, the CDR3 is TGTGCCAGCAGCTTAGGGGACAGGGGGGTAGACACTGAAGCTTTCTTT. It yields the protein CASSLGDRGVDTEAFF.

The table lists this clone with a count of one. The rearrangement uses TRBV5-4 and TRBJ2-5; unclear D gene. From germline, CDR1 is SGHNT and CDR2 YYREEE (reference sequence). There are 11 residues in the CDR3. V shed 0 bases and J shed 5 bases, with 2 bases lying between them. Here the CDR3 DNA reads TGTGCCAGCAGCTTGGCTGAGACCCAGTACTTC. Translated: CASSLAETQYF.

This sequence joins TRBV28 and TRBJ1-5; D is possibly TRBD1 (5 bases). Per the germline V gene, CDR1 is MDHEN and CDR2 is SYDVKM. This CDR3 has 12 amino acids. V lost 8 bases and J 1 base, leaving 6 bases between the germline ends. CDR3 coding DNA: TGTGCCAGCGGGGGGAGCAATCAGCCCCAGCATTTT. Protein product: CASGGSNQPQHF. The full variable domain, with the rest looked up from reference TRBV28 and TRBJ1-5, is DVKVTQSSRYLVKRTGEKVFLECVQDMDHENMFWYRQDPGLGLRLIYFSYDVKMKEKGDIPEGYSVSREKKERFSLILESASTNQTSMYLCASGGSNQPQHFGDGTRLSIL.

The chain carries TRBV7-8 and TRBJ1-2; D ambiguous. Between the trimmed V and J ends, which lost 5 bases and 8 bases, there was a span of 12 bases. The CDR3 consists of 12 residues. Germline V gene sequence: CDR1 SGHVS, CDR2 FQNEAQ. The CDR3 spells CASSPRTGGYTF. CDR3 DNA sequence: TGTGCCAGCAGCCCCCGGACGGGGGGCTACACCTTC.

This chain connects TRBV29-1 to TRBJ2-7, with D maybe TRBD1 (5 bases). Germline values: CDR1 SQVTM, CDR2 ANQGSEA. There are 12 residues in the CDR3. V lost 5 bases and J lost 0, with 8 bases in between. The chain's CDR3 is CSVQGPSYEQYF. DNA for the CDR3: TGCAGCGTTCAGGGCCCCTCCTACGAGCAGTACTTC.

This clone has a handful of counts. The chain links TRBV5-4 to TRBJ2-5; D is ambiguous. Per germline, CDR1 SGHNT and CDR2 YYREEE (reference sequence). CDR3 length: 13 residues. V was trimmed by 0 bases and J by 2 bases, leaving 5 bases between them. DNA for the CDR3: TGTGCCAGCAGCTTGGGTCGTCAAGAGACCCAGTACTTC. It specifies CASSLGRQETQYF.

This clone appeared a single time. The CDR3 region has the DNA TGTGCCTGGAGCTCGACAGGGCTGAACACTGAAGCTTTCTTT. Amino acids: CAWSSTGLNTEAFF. This rearrangement joins TRBV30 to TRBJ1-1; 7 bases match TRBD1. Germline CDR1 reads GTSNPN; CDR2 reads SVGIG (reference sequence). This CDR3 is built from 14 residues. J gave up 0 bases and V 3 bases, and 4 bases lay outside the gene matches.

This clone was detected once. V gene TRBV7-2 combines with J gene TRBJ1-1; TRBD1 aligns across 9 bases. This CDR3 is built from 16 residues. Per the germline V gene, CDR1 is SGHTA and CDR2 is FQGNSA. V shed 2 bases and J 2 bases; nucleotides not matched to a gene: 6. The DNA for the CDR3 is TGTGCCAGCAGCTTAACTAAGACAGGGGGAAACACTGAAGCTTTCTTT. Translated: CASSLTKTGGNTEAFF.

V and J are TRBV7-9 and TRBJ1-5, with 9 bases fitting TRBD1. Germline V gene data show CDR1 as SEHNR and CDR2 as FQNEAQ (reference sequence). The CDR3 loop spans 14 amino acids. Trimming at V came to 4 bases and at J to 6 bases, leaving 4 bases not matched to a gene. The CDR3 nucleotides are TGTGCCAGCAGCTCCGGGACAGGGTTTCAGCCCCAGCATTTT. Its translation is CASSSGTGFQPQHF.

This sequence joins TRBV10-1 and TRBJ1-6; D uncertain. CDR1 is WNHNN, CDR2 SYGVQD, per germline (reference sequence). There are 13 residues in the CDR3. Trimming took off 3 bases at V and 14 bases at J, with 14 bases between the two ends. CDR3 amino acids: CASSENNQGALHF. The CDR3 coding sequence is TGCGCCAGCAGTGAAAACAACCAAGGAGCCCTCCACTTT.

This clone occurred a few times. V is TRBV3-1 (or the pseudogene TRBV3-2) and J is TRBJ2-2; D is possibly TRBD2 (6 bases). The germline gives CDR1 LGHDT, CDR2 YNNKEL (reference sequence). The CDR3 has 13 residues. V was trimmed by 8 bases and J by 6 bases, leaving 13 bases between them. The CDR3 here is CASQTSYAGELFF. DNA of the CDR3: TGTGCCAGCCAGACTAGTTACGCCGGGGAGCTGTTTTTT.

Remarks on this clone: A much larger clone sits a single nucleotide away, making a read error possible. The J gene is TRBJ1-1, the V gene TRBV7-3; D not resolved. Trimming removed 3 bases at V and 1 base at J, with 6 bases between. CDR3 length: 13 residues. The germline gives CDR1 SGHTA, CDR2 FQGTGA. CDR3 coding DNA: TGTGCCAGCAGCTTGGGAGAGAACACTGAAGCTTTCTTT. Protein sequence: CASSLGENTEAFF.

V and J are TRBV6-5 and TRBJ2-3, with a tentative D call TRBD1 (6 bases). This CDR3 has 14 residues. Trimming shortened V by 6 bases and J by 2 bases, and 12 bases separated the two germline ends. The germline CDR1 and CDR2 sequences are MNHEY and SVGAGI. This CDR3 is CASSPWGPTDTQYF. The CDR3 DNA reads TGTGCCAGCAGCCCCTGGGGGCCCACAGATACGCAGTATTTT.

Only one count was recorded for this clone. The J gene is TRBJ1-5, the V gene TRBV6-5, with 8 positions matching TRBD1. CDR1 is MNHEY and CDR2 is SVGAGI in the germline V gene. The CDR3 is 16 residues long. The V segment lost 0 bases and the J segment 5 bases; nucleotides outside the gene matches: 6. The CDR3, as DNA: TGTGCCAGCAGTTACTCGAGGCCAGGGGGCCATCAGCCCCAGCATTTT. It yields the protein CASSYSRPGGHQPQHF.

The V gene is TRBV15, the J gene TRBJ1-6; D is perhaps TRBD1 (6 bases). CDR1 and CDR2 (germline): LNHNV, YYDKDF (reference sequence). The V and J ends lost 2 bases and 6 bases respectively, with 8 bases between them. The CDR3 loop spans 14 amino acids. CDR3 coding DNA: TGTGCCACCAGCAGACAGGGGTCTAATTCACCCCTCCACTTT. Protein: CATSRQGSNSPLHF.

The rearrangement links TRBV6-5 to TRBJ1-5; TRBD1 agrees at 7 bases. Per germline, CDR1 MNHEY and CDR2 SVGAGI. The trim removed 5 bases at V and 5 bases at J, leaving 9 bases unmatched. CDR3 size: 15 residues. CDR3 bases: TGTGCCAGCAGTAAACAGGGGAAAGGTGATCAGCCCCAGCATTTT. This gives the protein CASSKQGKGDQPQHF.

This clone was seen once. The rearrangement joins TRBV11-2 to TRBJ2-3; 10 nucleotides align to TRBD2. The junction had 8 bases not matched to a gene; V was cut back by 0 bases and J by 5 bases. CDR1 is SGHAT and CDR2 is FQNNGV in the germline V gene. The CDR3 is made up of 17 amino acids. CDR3 residues: CASSLDPPSGGRDTQYF. CDR3 in DNA: TGTGCCAGCAGCTTAGATCCCCCTAGCGGGGGAAGAGATACGCAGTATTTT. The complete variable domain, with remaining parts taken from reference TRBV11-2 and TRBJ2-3, reads EAGVAQSPRYKIIEKRQSVAFWCNPISGHATLYWYQQILGQGPKLLIQFQNNGVVDDSQLPKDRFSAERLKGVDSTLKIQPAKLEDSAVYLCASSLDPPSGGRDTQYFGPGTRLTVL.

CDR3: CASSQEGSGTYNEQFF. The CDR3 bases are TGTGCCAGCAGCCAAGAGGGTAGCGGTACTTACAATGAGCAGTTCTTC. This rearrangement joins TRBV3-1 (or the pseudogene TRBV3-2) to TRBJ2-1; tentative D call: TRBD2 (6 bases). V dropped 0 bases and J dropped 4 bases, with 13 bases sitting between them. The germline CDR1 and CDR2 sequences are LGHDT and YNNKEL (reference sequence). CDR3 length: 16 amino acids.

The chain uses TRBV7-8 and TRBJ1-1, with D uncertain. The V end lost 6 bases, the J end lost 0 bases, and 20 bases lay between the germline ends. This CDR3 has 17 amino acids. The germline V gene has CDR1 SGHVS and CDR2 FQNEAQ. The CDR3 loop is CASSQPRVPGMNTEAFF. In DNA form, the CDR3 reads TGTGCCAGCAGTCAACCGAGGGTCCCGGGGATGAACACTGAAGCTTTCTTT.

This chain joins TRBV27 and TRBJ2-7, with 8 bases lining up with TRBD2. V shed 5 bases, J shed 6 bases, and the junction held 12 bases outside the gene matches. In germline, CDR1 is MNHEY, CDR2 SMNVEV (reference sequence). The CDR3 totals 15 residues. CDR3 nucleotide sequence: TGTGCCAGCAGTCCCCTGGGGAGCGGGGGATCCGAGCAGTACTTC. Amino acids: CASSPLGSGGSEQYF.

The genes are TRBV23-1 and TRBJ1-6; 9 nucleotides agree with TRBD1. TRBV23-1 belongs to the ORF category, with a function that is uncertain. J lost 7 bases, V lost 4 bases, and 14 bases had no gene match. This CDR3 has 18 residues. The CDR3 sequence: CASSLVPGQGVWNSPLHF. CDR3 nucleotides: TGCGCCAGCAGTCTTGTACCGGGACAGGGTGTCTGGAATTCACCCCTCCACTTT.

The genes are TRBV5-1 and TRBJ1-6; D may be TRBD1 (6 bases). The V end lost 4 bases, the J end lost 6 bases, and 11 bases lay between the germline ends. Germline V gene data show CDR1 as SGHRS and CDR2 as YFSETQ. CDR3 length equals 14 residues. CDR3 in amino acids: CASSVAGANSPLHF. As DNA, the CDR3 is TGCGCCAGCAGCGTCGCGGGGGCTAATTCACCCCTCCACTTT.

The chain uses TRBV9 and TRBJ2-5; 7 bases are a match to TRBD1. The CDR3 extends over 14 amino acids. In germline, CDR1 is SGDLS, CDR2 YYNGEE. After removal of 0 bases from V and 4 bases from J, the junction contained 3 bases not matched to a gene. In DNA, the CDR3 is TGTGCCAGCAGCGTAGCTACAGGGGCAGAGACCCAGTACTTC. Amino acid sequence: CASSVATGAETQYF.